Presented here are 26 T cell receptor beta chains from one specimen sequenced in a study of high-grade serous ovarian cancer treatment subgroups. Sequenced by immunoSEQ multiplex PCR; TCRdb stores in-frame clones only, minus some. The sample carries more than 15,000 clones, about 75% recorded once. Tumor samples were obtained before definitive surgery or chemotherapy. Specimen: tumor tissue. These receptors originate from a human donor with high-grade serous ovarian cancer.

The chain joins TRBV4-2 to TRBJ2-3; D is ambiguous. This CDR3 contains 15 residues. Germline loops: CDR1 LGHNA, CDR2 YNFKEQ. V gave up 6 bases and J gave up 1 base, with 14 bases separating them. The CDR3 sequence is CASRLSSYGTDTQYF. Here the CDR3 DNA reads TGTGCCAGCAGACTGAGCAGCTACGGCACAGATACGCAGTATTTT.

This clone came up a few times. The J gene is TRBJ2-1, the V gene TRBV18, with 9 nucleotides matching TRBD2. In germline, CDR1 is KGHSH, CDR2 LQKENI. V was pared by 2 bases and J by 2 bases, with 4 bases of the junction left unmatched. The CDR3 runs 16 residues. The CDR3 reads CASSPEASGTYNEQFF. In nucleotides, the CDR3 is TGTGCCAGCTCACCAGAGGCTAGCGGGACCTACAATGAGCAGTTCTTC. Full variable domain (remainder filled in from reference TRBV18 and TRBJ2-1): NAGVMQNPRHLVRRRGQEARLRCSPMKGHSHVYWYRQLPEEGLKFMVYLQKENIIDESGMPKERFSAEFPKEGPSILRIQQVVRGDSAAYFCASSPEASGTYNEQFFGPGTRLTVL.

This chain connects TRBV5-4 to TRBJ2-5, with D unclear. The CDR3 consists of 13 residues. Germline V gene sequence: CDR1 SGHNT, CDR2 YYREEE (reference sequence). V lost 4 bases and J 2 bases, leaving 9 bases between the germline ends. The CDR3 DNA sequence: TGTGCCAGCAGCGTGACACGTCAAGAGACCCAGTACTTC. This sequence encodes CASSVTRQETQYF.

This rearrangement joins TRBV27 to TRBJ1-1, with a weak D call TRBD1 (5 bases). The CDR3 totals 16 residues. V was trimmed by 2 bases and J by 0 bases, leaving 13 bases between them. Germline V CDR1 and CDR2: MNHEY, SMNVEV (reference sequence). Written as DNA, the CDR3 is TGTGCCAGCAGTTTAGGTCGACAGTACATGAACACTGAAGCTTTCTTT. This gives the protein CASSLGRQYMNTEAFF.

There are a few counts of this clone. The CDR3, as DNA: TGCAGCGTTGAAAGTGCACCCGGAGAGACCCAGTACTTC. Translation: CSVESAPGETQYF. V usage is TRBV29-1 and J usage is TRBJ2-5, with D unresolved. The germline CDR1 and CDR2 sequences are SQVTM and ANQGSEA. CDR3 length equals 13 residues. The V end was cut by 2 bases, the J end by 4 bases, with 11 bases between. Full variable domain (outside the CDR3, taken from reference TRBV29-1 and TRBJ2-5): SAVISQKPSRDICQRGTSLTIQCQVDSQVTMMFWYRQQPGQSLTLIATANQGSEATYESGFVIDKFPISRPNLTFSTLTVSNMSPEDSSIYLCSVESAPGETQYFGPGTRLLVL.

This clone has more than one count but fewer than ten. The V call is TRBV2, the J call TRBJ1-5, with 7 nucleotides matching TRBD1. CDR1 is SNHLY and CDR2 is FYNNEI in the germline V gene. V was clipped by 6 bases and J by 6 bases; unmatched bases: 11. This CDR3 comprises 15 residues. DNA of the CDR3: TGTGCCAGCAGCATTTTAACAGGGGAGAGTCAGCCCCAGCATTTT. It codes for CASSILTGESQPQHF.

The chain recombines TRBV6-4 with TRBJ2-7; TRBD2 might be the D (5 bases). Germline V lookup: CDR1 MRHNA, CDR2 SNTAGT. V was cut by 4 bases and J by 0 bases, with 19 bases left in between. The CDR3 covers 17 residues. The chain's CDR3 is CASSAPRAVGSSYEQYF. The DNA of the CDR3 is TGTGCCAGCAGTGCCCCCCGGGCCGTGGGGAGCTCCTACGAGCAGTACTTC.

This clone was seen just once. The chain combines TRBV5-1 with TRBJ2-3; 7 bases fit TRBD2. CDR1 is SGHRS, CDR2 YFSETQ, per germline. Trimming cost V 0 bases and J 4 bases; bases outside gene matches: 5. The CDR3 sequence is 15 residues long. CDR3 bases: TGCGCCAGCAGCTTGGAGGCGGGAGTGGCAGATACGCAGTATTTT. Encoded protein: CASSLEAGVADTQYF.

V usage is TRBV2 and J usage is TRBJ1-2, with 11 bases that match TRBD1. The CDR3 totals 13 residues. The germline V gene has CDR1 SNHLY and CDR2 FYNNEI. The V segment lost 5 bases and the J segment 8 bases; nucleotides outside the gene matches: 4. CDR3 amino acids: CASSTRTGGGYTF. The DNA for the CDR3 is TGTGCCAGCAGTACGCGGACAGGGGGCGGCTACACCTTC.

The genes are TRBV19 and TRBJ2-2; 9 positions agree with TRBD1. This CDR3 is built from 15 residues. Germline V gene data show CDR1 as LNHDA and CDR2 as SQIVND (reference sequence). With 6 bases clipped from V and 8 bases from J, the junction kept 10 bases outside the gene matches. The CDR3 sequence is CASRPGQGSAGELFF. In DNA, the CDR3 is TGTGCCAGTAGACCGGGACAGGGTAGCGCGGGGGAGCTGTTTTTT.

This clone is categorized as large. J is TRBJ2-7 and V is TRBV10-3; no reliable D call. Trimming shortened V by 4 bases and J by 0 bases, and 13 bases separated the two germline ends. Germline values: CDR1 ENHRY, CDR2 SYGVKD. The CDR3 has 15 residues. CDR3 protein: CAISGNGGHSYEQYF. The DNA for the CDR3 is TGTGCCATCAGTGGGAACGGCGGTCACTCCTACGAGCAGTACTTC.

This chain uses TRBV7-2 with TRBJ1-3; D ambiguous. Germline V gene lookup returns CDR1 SGHTA and CDR2 FQGNSA. The CDR3 has 14 residues. V gave up 5 bases and J gave up 1 base, with 9 bases separating them. CDR3 loop: CASSPAQSGNTIYF. CDR3 coding DNA: TGTGCCAGCAGCCCCGCACAGTCTGGAAACACCATATATTTT.

The chain is built from TRBV6-5 and TRBJ2-7, with TRBD1 matching over 7 bases. The germline CDR1 and CDR2 sequences are MNHEY and SVGAGI. Unmatched junction bases numbered 6, after V lost 6 bases and J lost 1 base. The CDR3 runs 14 residues. This CDR3 is CASRPRTGSYEQYF. CDR3 DNA sequence: TGTGCCAGCAGACCCCGGACAGGTTCCTACGAGCAGTACTTC.

The gene calls are TRBV28 and TRBJ1-1, with D perhaps TRBD1 (6 bases). V lost 6 bases, J lost 8 bases, and 16 bases lay in between. Per the germline V gene, CDR1 is MDHEN and CDR2 is SYDVKM. There are 13 residues in the CDR3. The chain's CDR3 is CASSRPGDREAFF. CDR3 DNA: TGTGCCAGCAGCCGCCCGGGTGACAGGGAAGCTTTCTTT. Complete variable domain (other parts from reference TRBV28 and TRBJ1-1): DVKVTQSSRYLVKRTGEKVFLECVQDMDHENMFWYRQDPGLGLRLIYFSYDVKMKEKGDIPEGYSVSREKKERFSLILESASTNQTSMYLCASSRPGDREAFFGQGTRLTVV.

The chain is built from TRBV5-5 and TRBJ2-7; D is uncertain. This CDR3 has 14 residues. Looked up from germline, CDR1 is SGHKS and CDR2 is YYEKEE (reference sequence). The V and J ends lost 0 bases and 3 bases respectively, with 10 bases between them. In DNA, the CDR3 is TGTGCCAGCAGCTTGGCCGTCGGGTTCTACGAGCAGTACTTC. As protein: CASSLAVGFYEQYF.

The chain joins TRBV11-2 to TRBJ2-7, with D perhaps matching TRBD2 (5 bases). The germline V gene has CDR1 SGHAT and CDR2 FQNNGV. V lost 5 bases and J lost 0, with 14 bases in between. CDR3 size: 15 residues. The CDR3 coding sequence is TGTGCCAGCAGCCCGCAGACGGGAATCTCCTACGAGCAGTACTTC. This gives the protein CASSPQTGISYEQYF.

The chain couples TRBV4-2 to TRBJ1-3; D gene ambiguous. The CDR3 consists of 15 residues. The germline gives CDR1 LGHNA, CDR2 YNFKEQ. V lost 0 bases to trimming and J lost 7 bases, with 13 bases between them. The CDR3 DNA sequence: TGTGCCAGCAGCCAAGAGTTTGGGGAGTTGAACACCATATATTTT. This translates into CASSQEFGELNTIYF.

This chain joins TRBV5-4 and TRBJ2-5, with D tentatively TRBD2 (6 bases). The CDR3 has 16 amino acids. The V end was cut by 0 bases, the J end by 1 base, with 13 bases between. Germline CDR1 reads SGHNT; CDR2 reads YYREEE (reference sequence). The chain's CDR3 is CASSLGVAAPQETQYF. CDR3 sequence (DNA): TGTGCCAGCAGCTTGGGAGTAGCGGCGCCCCAAGAGACCCAGTACTTC.

V gene TRBV19 combines with J gene TRBJ2-1; 9 bases align to TRBD2. The trim removed 6 bases at V and 8 bases at J, leaving 11 bases unmatched. The CDR3 totals 15 residues. Germline values: CDR1 LNHDA, CDR2 SQIVND (reference sequence). CDR3 nucleotide sequence: TGTGCCAGTAGGCGTAGCGGGAGCCTTACAGATGAGCAGTTCTTC. Translation gives CASRRSGSLTDEQFF. The full variable domain, with the rest looked up from reference TRBV19 and TRBJ2-1, is DGGITQSPKYLFRKEGQNVTLSCEQNLNHDAMYWYRQDPGQGLRLIYYSQIVNDFQKGDIAEGYSVSREKKESFPLTVTSAQKNPTAFYLCASRRSGSLTDEQFFGPGTRLTVL.

This clone was observed once. The chain couples TRBV6-1 to TRBJ2-7; TRBD2 matches at 8 bases. V was clipped by 8 bases and J by 3 bases; unmatched bases: 6. The CDR3 is 13 amino acids. Germline V lookup: CDR1 MNHNS, CDR2 SASEGT. CDR3 residues: CASLNLAGYEQYF. The CDR3 region has the DNA TGTGCCAGCCTCAATCTAGCGGGCTACGAGCAGTACTTC.

The sample holds one count of this clone. The rearrangement links TRBV9 to TRBJ1-6, with 10 bases lining up with TRBD1. The CDR3 is 16 amino acids. Germline loops: CDR1 SGDLS, CDR2 YYNGEE. V dropped 4 bases and J dropped 6; count of bases not matched to a gene: 7. CDR3 region: CASSFTGTGANSPLHF. CDR3 coding DNA: TGTGCCAGCAGCTTCACCGGGACAGGGGCTAATTCACCCCTCCACTTT.

Only a few counts were recorded for this clone. The chain joins TRBV2 to TRBJ1-1; D is ambiguous. This CDR3 is built from 13 residues. The V gene's germline CDR1 is SNHLY and CDR2 FYNNEI. Trimming pared 5 bases from V and 0 bases from J, leaving 7 bases between. In nucleotides, the CDR3 is TGTGCCAGCAGTACGGATATGAACACTGAAGCTTTCTTT. Translated: CASSTDMNTEAFF.

CDR3 DNA sequence: TGTGCCAGCAGCGCTGGACTAGCGGAATCCTACGAGCAGTACTTC. This sequence encodes CASSAGLAESYEQYF. The V and J genes are TRBV5-6 and TRBJ2-7; the match to TRBD2 covers 10 bases. CDR3 length equals 15 residues. CDR1 is SGHDT and CDR2 is YYEEEE in the germline V gene. Losses at the gene ends were 4 bases for V and 1 base for J; bases not matched to a gene: 5.

This chain links TRBV27 with TRBJ2-7, with TRBD1 matching 11 bases. Germline V gene sequence: CDR1 MNHEY, CDR2 SMNVEV (reference sequence). CDR3 length: 15 residues. The junction had 6 bases not matched to a gene; V was cut back by 5 bases and J by 3 bases. The CDR3 DNA is TGTGCCAGCAGTAAAGGACAGGGGGCAGGCTACGAGCAGTACTTC. Translating it yields CASSKGQGAGYEQYF.

This chain joins TRBV6-5 and TRBJ1-1; D is possibly TRBD1 (6 bases). The CDR3 consists of 14 residues. Trimming removed 6 bases from V and 1 base from J, with 12 bases in between. Germline CDR1 reads MNHEY; CDR2 reads SVGAGI. DNA for the CDR3: TGTGCCAGCAGGGCCGCAGGGGCGAACACTGAAGCTTTCTTT. Residues: CASRAAGANTEAFF.

The chain carries TRBV9 and TRBJ2-3; 8 bases match TRBD2. From germline, CDR1 is SGDLS and CDR2 YYNGEE. Trimming removed 4 bases from V and 2 bases from J; junction bases left unmatched: 12. This CDR3 has 17 amino acids. Here the CDR3 reads CASSREQAGAFTDTQYF. As DNA, the CDR3 is TGTGCCAGCAGCCGAGAGCAAGCGGGAGCCTTCACAGATACGCAGTATTTT.